This T cell receptor beta chain was captured by sequencing in a study of T cells in Graves' hyperthyroidism and ophthalmopathy. About the study: Peripheral blood samples were taken at initial diagnosis, prior to any treatment.

Amplified regions were TCR beta CDR3 sequences from RNA transcripts. In the first-round RT-PCR of the TCR CDR3, the HTBI primer set was used. TCRdb re-derived calls from the multiplex PCR reads in MiXCR, one entry per CDR3 protein. The sample consists of about 210,000 distinct CDR3 sequences, 17% of them appearing once. Germline CDR1 and CDR2: MNHEY and SVGEGT. CDR3 length: 12 amino acids. Trimming removed 10 bases at V and 1 base at J, with 9 bases between. Stable Graves' hyperthyroidism meant no ophthalmopathy progression within 18 months. The TCR comes from a man aged 45 to 65 with Graves' hyperthyroidism. The V call is TRBV6-2 or TRBV6-3, the J call TRBJ2-3; D gene unclear. Sequenced: blood. This CDR3 is CATALGTDTQYF. The CDR3 DNA follows: TGTGCCACGGCCCTGGGCACAGATACGCAGTATTTT.